A single TCR beta chain is shown here with its context. Clones were sequenced by immunoSEQ multiplex PCR, and TCRdb holds only the in-frame ones, with some missing. The repertoire holds about 2.4 million clones, roughly nine tenths seen once, with under 0.15% in the top ten. The record originates from a study of shared clonotypes between healthy human individuals. Study-wide context: Donor ages ranged 18 to 49 years: a couple of women, three men.

This CDR3 comprises 17 residues. Germline values: CDR1 SGHRS, CDR2 YFSETQ. V shed 0 bases, J shed 0 bases, and the junction held 8 bases outside the gene matches. Sequencing used naive CD4+ T cells sorted from blood. Specified subset: CD45RA+ positively selected. The sequence was obtained from a man between 18 and 35 years old in good health. The chain has TRBV5-1 and TRBJ2-5, with 7 bases fitting TRBD1. CDR3 amino acids: CASSLGGSRGYQETQYF. The CDR3 nucleotides are TGCGCCAGCAGCTTGGGAGGGAGCAGGGGGTACCAAGAGACCCAGTACTTC.